This T cell receptor beta chain was recovered during a study of regulatory T cells in long-lasting Graves disease. Overall study: Antithyroid drug intake by newly diagnosed Graves' patients had lasted under 3 months. General observations from the study: Lower TCR diversity was seen in persistent Graves' patients than in newly diagnosed ones. Favored gene segments in persistent disease were TRBV28, TRBJ1-2 and TRBJ2-5.

Stated time point: newly diagnosed GD, antithyroid drugs for less than 3 months. RNA from PBMCs was the source of the TCR library. This clonotype turned up a few times. Its antigen is unidentified. The CDR3 runs to 17 residues. The V end was cut by 7 bases, the J end by 4 bases, with 25 bases between. The germline V gene encodes CDR1 DFQATT and CDR2 SNEGSKA (reference sequence). Researchers made TCR beta libraries by using iRepertoire HTBI primers and running Arm-PCR on CDR3 regions. Via MiXCR, TCRdb re-called the multiplex PCR reads, giving one row per CDR3 protein. This table has around 330,000 distinct CDR3 sequences, more than 15% appearing once.

The chain combines TRBV20-1 with TRBJ1-4; no clear D gene. Here the sequenced sample was peripheral blood mononuclear cells (PBMCs), taken at new diagnosis, from a patient treated with antithyroid drugs. The origin of this receptor is a female donor with Graves disease. Written as DNA, the CDR3 is TGCAGTGTTCAGCACGCCCTGTCTGGACGGCTTAATGAAAAACTGTTTTTT. Translating gives CSVQHALSGRLNEKLFF.